This TCR beta chain emerged from a study of blood T cell repertoires in COVID-19. TCRdb's copy holds only in-frame clones and misses some; the assay was immunoSEQ multiplex PCR. Altogether some 150,000 clones are present, over 60% being singletons, with the ten largest covering 2.5% to 3%. Participants came from about 23 US areas, aged roughly 18 to 89 years. The sequence was collected from a woman in her 50s who had recovered from COVID-19. The sequencing sample was made of PBMCs or T cells enriched from blood (not recorded which).

CDR3 nucleotide sequence: TGTGCCAGCAGCCAAGATTGGGGCCCAGGAGGAAACACCATATATTTT. This gives the protein CASSQDWGPGGNTIYF. The rearrangement links TRBV3-1 (or the pseudogene TRBV3-2) to TRBJ1-3; weak D call: TRBD1 (5 bases). V lost 0 bases and J 4 bases, leaving 13 bases between the germline ends. Germline V gives CDR1 LGHDT, CDR2 YNNKEL (reference sequence). The CDR3 has 16 residues.